This T cell receptor beta chain comes out of a study of cytomegalovirus exposure and HLA in healthy donors. As regards this clone: An end of the junction does not agree with germline; a read error may underlie this.

CDR1 is SEHNR and CDR2 is FQNEAQ in the germline V gene (reference sequence). The CDR3 length is 12 residues. This PCR relied on a set of 60 Vbeta primers and 13 Jbeta primers. The data were produced by immunoSEQ multiplex PCR, yet TCRdb's version contains in-frame clones alone and is incomplete. The sample shows about 140,000 clones, roughly three quarters of them seen only once. This chain connects TRBV7-9 to TRBJ1-5, with no clear D. The sequenced material came from PBMCs. This TCR was recovered from a female donor in good health and CMV-seronegative. CDR3 nucleotides: TGTTCCAGCAGCTTACTCAATCAGCCCCAGCATTTT. It translates to CSSSLLNQPQHF.